The sequence of this TCR beta chain was determined in a study of beta chain features in type 1 diabetes. Blood was collected once per donor into heparin, averaging about 110 mL. Over 95% purity was reached by all sorted populations. The isolated RNA, all of it, was reverse transcribed, so expressed TCRB transcripts were what got sequenced. Profiling relied on immunoSEQ multiplex PCR, and the TCRdb table lists in-frame clones only, not all of them. This table holds fewer than 650,000 clones, about a sixth found once. Germline V gene lookup returns CDR1 MGHRA and CDR2 YSYEKL. The CDR3 has 18 residues. Trimming removed 1 base from V and 0 bases from J, with 13 bases in between.

The sequenced sample was naive CD4+ T cells from blood. The gene calls are TRBV4-1 and TRBJ2-6; D ambiguous. This TCR derives from a man between 18 and 35 years old in good health. The CDR3 DNA sequence: TGCGCCAGCAGCCAAGTGGTACCCCGGACCTCTGGGGCCAACGTCCTGACTTTC. Its translation is CASSQVVPRTSGANVLTF.